The 31 T cell receptor beta chains presented below share a single source sample, sequenced in a study of T cell responses to AZD1222 COVID-19 vaccine. Method: immunoSEQ multiplex PCR; TCRdb's copy keeps in-frame clones and lacks some. The data contain about 120,000 clones, 80% to 90% of them singletons. The material was peripheral blood, obtained on day 0 of AZD1222 vaccination. The receptors originated from an adult in good health.

V is TRBV19 and J is TRBJ2-1; D unresolved. In germline, CDR1 is LNHDA, CDR2 SQIVND (reference sequence). V was shortened by 7 bases and J by 7 bases, with 14 bases between the two germline ends. CDR3 length: 13 amino acids. In DNA, the CDR3 is TGTGCCAGTACCCTAAGGGTCCGAAATGAGCAGTTCTTC. Amino acids: CASTLRVRNEQFF. Based on the CDR3 plus reference TRBV19 and TRBJ2-1, the full variable domain is DGGITQSPKYLFRKEGQNVTLSCEQNLNHDAMYWYRQDPGQGLRLIYYSQIVNDFQKGDIAEGYSVSREKKESFPLTVTSAQKNPTAFYLCASTLRVRNEQFFGPGTRLTVL.

CDR3 coding DNA: TGTGCCAGTAGTCATTCCAGGGGCCCGGCCTATGGCTACACCTTC. This gives the protein CASSHSRGPAYGYTF. The chain carries TRBV19 and TRBJ1-2; possibly TRBD1 for D (6 bases). The CDR3 contains 15 residues. Trimming took off 5 bases at V and 4 bases at J, with 17 bases between the two ends. From germline, CDR1 is LNHDA and CDR2 SQIVND (reference sequence).

The chain joins TRBV4-2 to TRBJ1-1; D perhaps matches TRBD1 (5 bases). V lost 1 base, J lost 1 base, and 7 bases lay in between. This CDR3 comprises 14 residues. The germline V gene encodes CDR1 LGHNA and CDR2 YNFKEQ. DNA for the CDR3: TGTGCCAGCAGCCAAGGACAGCCGAACACTGAAGCTTTCTTT. Translating gives CASSQGQPNTEAFF.

The V and J genes are TRBV30 and TRBJ1-2; D not certain. CDR1 and CDR2 from the germline V gene are GTSNPN and SVGIG (reference sequence). V lost 0 bases, J lost 8 bases, and 10 bases lay in between. CDR3 length: 12 residues. CDR3 region: CAWSVGQPGYTF. The CDR3 region has the DNA TGTGCCTGGAGTGTAGGGCAACCAGGCTACACCTTC.

The V and J genes are TRBV7-2 and TRBJ1-2; possibly TRBD1 for D (5 bases). V was trimmed by 5 bases and J by 5 bases, leaving 9 bases between them. The CDR3 sequence is 12 residues long. CDR1 is SGHTA and CDR2 is FQGNSA in the germline V gene. The CDR3 here is CASSRDGYGYTF. CDR3 nucleotides: TGTGCCAGCAGCCGGGACGGATATGGCTACACCTTC.

V gene TRBV28 combines with J gene TRBJ2-1; TRBD2 aligns across 12 bases. Germline V gene lookup returns CDR1 MDHEN and CDR2 SYDVKM. Trimming at V came to 4 bases and at J to 0 bases, leaving 4 bases not matched to a gene. This CDR3 comprises 17 residues. CDR3 sequence (DNA): TGTGCCAGCAGTTCCCTAGCGGGAGGGAGCTCCTACAATGAGCAGTTCTTC. Protein sequence: CASSSLAGGSSYNEQFF.

The genes are TRBV7-5 and TRBJ1-1. TRBV7-5 is tagged as a pseudogene. The CDR3 is 14 residues long. In DNA form, the CDR3 reads TGTGCCAGAAGCTTTTGGGGGGCGGCCACTGAAGCTTTCTTT. This translates into CARSFWGAATEAFF.

The genes are TRBV3-1 (or the pseudogene TRBV3-2) and TRBJ1-6, with 11 bases fitting TRBD1. Trimming removed 4 bases from V and 9 bases from J; junction bases left unmatched: 5. The CDR3 consists of 15 residues. In germline, CDR1 is LGHDT, CDR2 YNNKEL (reference sequence). CDR3 amino acids: CASSRGTGGISPLHF. DNA for the CDR3: TGTGCCAGCAGCCGTGGGACAGGGGGGATTTCACCCCTCCACTTT.

The CDR3 bases are TGTGCCACCAGTGATTCTAGCGGGCGACGATACAATGAGCAGTTCTTC. Translating it yields CATSDSSGRRYNEQFF. The genes are TRBV24-1 and TRBJ2-1, with TRBD2 matching over 8 bases. Germline values: CDR1 KGHDR, CDR2 SFDVKD. There are 16 residues in the CDR3. V lost 2 bases and J lost 4; bases outside the gene matches: 6.

This rearrangement joins TRBV6-5 to TRBJ1-4; unclear D gene. CDR3 size: 14 residues. Germline CDR1 and CDR2: MNHEY and SVGAGI. V was cut by 4 bases and J by 6 bases, with 12 bases left in between. The CDR3 sequence: CASSSLRTDEKLFF. The DNA of the CDR3 is TGTGCCAGCAGTTCGCTAAGGACGGATGAAAAACTGTTTTTT.

This sequence joins TRBV11-3 and TRBJ2-3, with 11 bases aligning to TRBD1. The trim removed 5 bases at V and 8 bases at J, leaving 9 bases unmatched. This CDR3 comprises 15 residues. From germline, CDR1 is SGHNT and CDR2 YENEEA. The CDR3 loop is CASSTRTGGAGTQYF. CDR3 in DNA: TGTGCCAGCAGCACCAGGACAGGGGGCGCGGGTACGCAGTATTTT.

CDR3 in amino acids: CATSTDRGLASQEQFF. The DNA for the CDR3 is TGTGCCACCAGCACCGATAGGGGACTAGCCTCACAGGAGCAGTTCTTC. The gene calls are TRBV15 and TRBJ2-1; 9 positions match TRBD2. From germline, CDR1 is LNHNV and CDR2 YYDKDF (reference sequence). J gave up 10 bases and V 4 bases, and 14 bases lay outside the gene matches. The CDR3 extends over 16 amino acids.

This chain uses TRBV2 with TRBJ1-1, with a weak D call TRBD1 (5 bases). V was trimmed by 10 bases and J by 0 bases, leaving 12 bases between them. Germline CDR1 reads SNHLY; CDR2 reads FYNNEI. CDR3 size: 13 residues. Here the CDR3 reads CATSGRLNTEAFF. The CDR3 DNA is TGTGCCACATCGGGACGGTTGAACACTGAAGCTTTCTTT.

V and J are TRBV6-5 and TRBJ2-5; 7 bases line up with TRBD2. This CDR3 is 13 amino acids long. The V segment lost 9 bases and the J segment 5 bases; nucleotides outside the gene matches: 9. CDR1 MNHEY and CDR2 SVGAGI come from the germline V gene. For the CDR3, the DNA is TGTGCCAGGGGGGGGGAATCGTCTGAGACCCAGTACTTC. This encodes CARGGESSETQYF.

The chain joins TRBV9 to TRBJ2-1, with 9 bases matching TRBD2. This CDR3 has 16 residues. Germline CDR1 is SGDLS and CDR2 is YYNGEE. V lost 0 bases to trimming and J lost 4 bases; unmatched junction nucleotides: 5. DNA for the CDR3: TGTGCCAGCAGCGTAGCCGGCGGGGGGGCTTACAATGAGCAGTTCTTC. Translating gives CASSVAGGGAYNEQFF.

The chain recombines TRBV4-2 with TRBJ1-1; 8 positions match TRBD1. Germline V gives CDR1 LGHNA, CDR2 YNFKEQ. CDR3 length: 15 residues. The V gene end was trimmed by 1 base and the J gene end by 1 base; junction bases not matched to a gene: 2. CDR3 in DNA: TGTGCCAGCAGCCAAGTGCAGGGGGCGAACACTGAAGCTTTCTTT. This codes for CASSQVQGANTEAFF.

The chain has TRBV11-2 and TRBJ1-1; D perhaps matches TRBD1 (5 bases). Per germline, CDR1 SGHAT and CDR2 FQNNGV. The V gene lost 3 bases and the J gene lost 1 base, with 12 bases spanning the gap. This CDR3 comprises 15 residues. The CDR3 DNA sequence: TGTGCCAGCAGCTTCCAGGGATATCGGAACACTGAAGCTTTCTTT. This encodes CASSFQGYRNTEAFF.

The chain combines TRBV10-3 with TRBJ2-3; 8 nucleotides align to TRBD2. The CDR3 covers 15 residues. The germline gives CDR1 ENHRY, CDR2 SYGVKD. V shed 4 bases and J 2 bases; nucleotides not matched to a gene: 5. The CDR3 DNA follows: TGTGCCATCAGTGGCTCGCGGGGGGCCACAGATACGCAGTATTTT. As protein: CAISGSRGATDTQYF.

The V call is TRBV7-9, the J call TRBJ2-7; D gene unclear. The CDR3 is 12 residues long. Between the trimmed V and J ends, which lost 4 bases and 4 bases, there was a span of 8 bases. Germline values: CDR1 SEHNR, CDR2 FQNEAQ (reference sequence). The CDR3 coding sequence is TGTGCCAGCAGCTCGAATACTTACGAGCAGTACTTC. It translates to CASSSNTYEQYF.

The CDR3 bases are TGTGCCATCAGTGCCGGGACTAGCGGGAGGGATACGCAGTATTTT. Translating it yields CAISAGTSGRDTQYF. The V and J genes are TRBV10-3 and TRBJ2-3; 15 bases map to TRBD2. The V gene's germline CDR1 is ENHRY and CDR2 SYGVKD. Trimming removed 4 bases from V and 6 bases from J; junction bases left unmatched: 2. The CDR3 sequence is 15 residues long.

V usage is TRBV27 and J usage is TRBJ1-6, with D unresolved. Germline CDR1 MNHEY, CDR2 SMNVEV (reference sequence). V lost 7 bases and J 4 bases, leaving 11 bases between the germline ends. The CDR3 consists of 14 residues. CDR3 in amino acids: CASTPGQYNSPLHF. CDR3 bases: TGTGCCAGCACCCCTGGCCAGTATAATTCACCCCTCCACTTT.

This clone has more than one count but fewer than ten. The genes are TRBV11-2 and TRBJ2-1, with 11 bases fitting TRBD2. Trimming removed 1 base from V and 2 bases from J; junction bases left unmatched: 10. The CDR3 totals 19 residues. Germline V gene data show CDR1 as SGHAT and CDR2 as FQNNGV. The CDR3 coding sequence is TGTGCCAGCAGCTTAGGAGAGGGGCTAGCGGGAGGCACCTACAATGAGCAGTTCTTC. Translated: CASSLGEGLAGGTYNEQFF.

The V call is TRBV12-5, the J call TRBJ1-1, with 7 bases lining up with TRBD1. The CDR3 length is 15 residues. Germline loops: CDR1 LGHNT, CDR2 FRNRAP. Losses at the gene ends were 5 bases for V and 7 bases for J; bases not matched to a gene: 13. The CDR3 sequence: CASGAPGQSASEAFF. In DNA, the CDR3 is TGTGCTAGTGGTGCGCCGGGACAGTCAGCGAGTGAAGCTTTCTTT. The full variable domain, its missing parts supplied by reference TRBV12-5 and TRBJ1-1, is DARVTQTPRHKVTEMGQEVTMRCQPILGHNTVFWYRQTMMQGLELLAYFRNRAPLDDSGMPKDRFSAEMPDATLATLKIQPSEPRDSAVYFCASGAPGQSASEAFFGQGTRLTVV.

This clone was recorded only once. The rearrangement links TRBV25-1 to TRBJ1-6, with D perhaps TRBD1 (5 bases). This CDR3 has 13 amino acids. From germline, CDR1 is MGHDK and CDR2 SYGVNS. Trimming shortened V by 4 bases and J by 9 bases, and 10 bases separated the two germline ends. In DNA form, the CDR3 reads TGTGCCAGCAGTGGGGGACGGGTTTCACCCCTCCACTTT. As protein: CASSGGRVSPLHF.

Concerning this clone: At one boundary the junction diverges from the germline segment, which might be a read error. Within the sample, other DNA sequences also encode this same CDR3. V gene TRBV30 combines with J gene TRBJ1-6; no firm D call. The CDR3 has 13 amino acids. Per germline, CDR1 GTSNPN and CDR2 SVGIG (reference sequence). The CDR3 spells CAWTSQDNSPLHF. In DNA form, the CDR3 reads TGTGCCTGGACAAGTCAGGATAATTCGCCCCTCCACTTT.

In its sample, this clone was seen once. The chain has TRBV19 and TRBJ1-5; D is perhaps TRBD1 (6 bases). The germline CDR1 and CDR2 sequences are LNHDA and SQIVND (reference sequence). Trimming shortened V by 5 bases and J by 6 bases, and 17 bases separated the two germline ends. The CDR3 length is 15 residues. For the CDR3, the DNA is TGTGCCAGTAGTCCCCCCGTGGGGGGCATTCAGCCCCAGCATTTT. It yields the protein CASSPPVGGIQPQHF.

The chain recombines TRBV5-8 with TRBJ2-5, with a tentative D call TRBD2 (6 bases). V shed 0 bases and J shed 3 bases, with 15 bases lying between them. The CDR3 sequence is 16 residues long. Germline assignment: CDR1 SGHTS and CDR2 YDEGEE. CDR3 sequence reads: CASSLGVRGSEETQYF. CDR3 DNA sequence: TGTGCCAGCAGCTTGGGGGTCCGGGGGTCGGAAGAGACCCAGTACTTC.

The J gene is TRBJ2-4, the V gene TRBV11-3; D unresolved. CDR1 is SGHNT, CDR2 YENEEA, per germline. The CDR3 covers 11 residues. Trimming cost V 4 bases and J 7 bases, with 5 bases left between them. CDR3 residues: CASSSLNIQYF. The CDR3, as DNA: TGTGCCAGCAGCTCACTTAACATTCAGTACTTC.

V and J are TRBV15 and TRBJ1-1, with unresolved D. Looked up from germline, CDR1 is LNHNV and CDR2 is YYDKDF (reference sequence). CDR3 length: 13 residues. The ends were cut back, 0 bases at V and 3 bases at J, with 5 bases in the middle. CDR3 DNA: TGTGCCACCAGCAGAGAGCGAGACACTGAAGCTTTCTTT. It codes for CATSRERDTEAFF. The entire variable domain, with the rest obtained from reference TRBV15 and TRBJ1-1, is as follows: DAMVIQNPRYQVTQFGKPVTLSCSQTLNHNVMYWYQQKSSQAPKLLFHYYDKDFNNEADTPDNFQSRRPNTSFCFLDIRSPGLGDTAMYLCATSRERDTEAFFGQGTRLTVV.

This chain links TRBV19 with TRBJ2-5, with D perhaps matching TRBD1 (6 bases). This CDR3 region has 13 residues. Germline CDR1 reads LNHDA; CDR2 reads SQIVND (reference sequence). The V and J ends lost 9 bases and 5 bases respectively, with 16 bases between them. CDR3 sequence (DNA): TGTGCCAGCGGAAACCAGGGGACGGAGACCCAGTACTTC. Amino acid sequence: CASGNQGTETQYF. Variable domain in full (rest from reference TRBV19 and TRBJ2-5): DGGITQSPKYLFRKEGQNVTLSCEQNLNHDAMYWYRQDPGQGLRLIYYSQIVNDFQKGDIAEGYSVSREKKESFPLTVTSAQKNPTAFYLCASGNQGTETQYFGPGTRLLVL.

This chain uses TRBV19 with TRBJ2-7; TRBD1 matches 7 bases. The germline V gene encodes CDR1 LNHDA and CDR2 SQIVND (reference sequence). This CDR3 region has 12 residues. The V and J ends lost 5 bases and 6 bases, in that order; junction bases with no gene match: 4. CDR3 region: CASSEGASEQYF. CDR3 nucleotides: TGTGCCAGTAGTGAGGGGGCCTCCGAGCAGTACTTC.